This TCR beta chain was captured in a study of T cell responses to AZD1222 COVID-19 vaccine. The V gene's germline CDR1 is LGHNA and CDR2 YSLEER. CDR3 length: 14 residues. Remarks on this clone: The antigen is undetermined. The junction shows a germline mismatch at one end, possibly a read error.

Assay: immunoSEQ multiplex PCR; the TCRdb copy retains only in-frame clones and omits some. This table has roughly 120,000 clones, roughly 90% appearing once. General study points: Mostly white British, mostly female donors; authors suggested clonal diversity may be underestimated.

The receptor was derived from an adult in good health. Sequencing used peripheral blood, obtained on day 0 of AZD1222 vaccination. V usage is TRBV4-3 and J usage is TRBJ2-7; 8 bases align to TRBD1. The CDR3 DNA is TGCGCCAGCAGCCAAGACAGGGGGCACTACGGGCAGTACTTC. It yields the protein CASSQDRGHYGQYF.